The 32 T cell receptor beta chains given below trace back to one sample, sequenced in a study of T cell responses to AZD1222 COVID-19 vaccine. The protocol was immunoSEQ multiplex PCR, while the TCRdb copy is restricted to in-frame clones and leaves out a portion. The sample lists approximately 260,000 clones; 85% to 95% were seen once. Sequenced material: peripheral blood, taken on day 0 of AZD1222 vaccination. These receptors originate from an adult in good health.

This chain uses TRBV5-4 with TRBJ2-2; D is perhaps TRBD1 or TRBD2 (6 bases each). V lost 4 bases and J 6 bases, leaving 19 bases between the germline ends. Germline values: CDR1 SGHNT, CDR2 YYREEE (reference sequence). The CDR3 runs to 16 residues. The CDR3 bases are TGTGCCAGCAGCCCGGGCGGGACAAGTGAGGCCGGGGAGCTGTTTTTT. Protein sequence: CASSPGGTSEAGELFF.

This clone was recorded once. The CDR3 reads CASSTPAFTNYGYTF. In DNA form, the CDR3 reads TGTGCCAGCAGTACCCCCGCATTTACTAACTATGGCTACACCTTC. The chain couples TRBV28 to TRBJ1-2; D is unclear. Per the germline V gene, CDR1 is MDHEN and CDR2 is SYDVKM. V dropped 5 bases and J dropped 0 bases, with 13 bases sitting between them. This CDR3 comprises 15 residues.

This chain uses TRBV4-3 with TRBJ2-7; the match to TRBD1 covers 7 bases. The CDR3 spans 17 residues. Germline CDR1 and CDR2: LGHNA and YSLEER. J gave up 0 bases and V 0 bases, and 8 bases lay outside the gene matches. The CDR3 nucleotides are TGCGCCAGCAGCCAAGATAGGACAGGTATCCTCTCCTACGAGCAGTACTTC. This translates into CASSQDRTGILSYEQYF.

The chain couples TRBV19 to TRBJ1-6; D perhaps matches TRBD1 (5 bases). The V gene's germline CDR1 is LNHDA and CDR2 SQIVND (reference sequence). The CDR3 covers 14 residues. V was cut by 10 bases and J by 6 bases, with 16 bases left in between. Written as DNA, the CDR3 is TGTGCCATACAATCCGGGGCCCCTAATTCACCCCTCCACTTT. It is translated as CAIQSGAPNSPLHF. The variable domain in full, completed from reference TRBV19 and TRBJ1-6, reads DGGITQSPKYLFRKEGQNVTLSCEQNLNHDAMYWYRQDPGQGLRLIYYSQIVNDFQKGDIAEGYSVSREKKESFPLTVTSAQKNPTAFYLCAIQSGAPNSPLHFGNGTRLTVT.

This clone has just one count. The chain couples TRBV5-1 to TRBJ2-3, with TRBD2 matching over 8 bases. CDR1 is SGHRS, CDR2 YFSETQ, per germline. V was clipped by 7 bases and J by 0 bases; unmatched bases: 7. The CDR3 totals 15 residues. Here the CDR3 reads CASRTSGTSTDTQYF. The CDR3 nucleotides are TGCGCCAGCCGAACTAGCGGCACTAGCACAGATACGCAGTATTTT.

This clone came up once. The rearrangement links TRBV11-2 to TRBJ1-1; D is unclear. With 5 bases removed from V and 0 bases from J, the gap between germline ends came to 7 bases. CDR3 length: 13 residues. Germline V gene data show CDR1 as SGHAT and CDR2 as FQNNGV. CDR3 loop: CASSPQLNTEAFF. CDR3 bases: TGTGCCAGCAGCCCTCAGTTGAACACTGAAGCTTTCTTT. The complete variable domain, with remaining parts taken from reference TRBV11-2 and TRBJ1-1, reads EAGVAQSPRYKIIEKRQSVAFWCNPISGHATLYWYQQILGQGPKLLIQFQNNGVVDDSQLPKDRFSAERLKGVDSTLKIQPAKLEDSAVYLCASSPQLNTEAFFGQGTRLTVV.

The chain employs TRBV27 and TRBJ1-5; D remains ambiguous. In germline, CDR1 is MNHEY, CDR2 SMNVEV (reference sequence). The CDR3 length is 12 residues. V dropped 6 bases and J dropped 6 bases, with 9 bases sitting between them. The CDR3 protein is CASSSEGQPQHF. The CDR3 DNA sequence: TGTGCCAGCAGCTCGGAGGGTCAGCCCCAGCATTTT.

The rearrangement uses TRBV2 and TRBJ1-5; no reliable D call. V dropped 7 bases and J dropped 0 bases, with 16 bases sitting between them. CDR1 SNHLY and CDR2 FYNNEI come from the germline V gene. The CDR3 totals 16 residues. The DNA of the CDR3 is TGTGCCAGCACACCCGGTTGGCAGTCTAGCAATCAGCCCCAGCATTTT. Protein: CASTPGWQSSNQPQHF.

The V gene is TRBV18, the J gene TRBJ1-1, with D maybe TRBD1 (6 bases). V lost 0 bases, J lost 4 bases, and 12 bases lay in between. Germline V CDR1 and CDR2: KGHSH, LQKENI. The CDR3 spans 15 residues. For the CDR3, the DNA is TGTGCCAGCTCACCACCGGCAGGGGTGGCCACTGAAGCTTTCTTT. Translated, it gives CASSPPAGVATEAFF.

This CDR3 reads CASSVGWRGADTQYF. The DNA for the CDR3 is TGTGCCAGCAGCGTAGGCTGGAGGGGGGCAGATACGCAGTATTTT. V usage is TRBV9 and J usage is TRBJ2-3; D tentatively fits TRBD1 or TRBD2 (6 bases each). Trimming removed 0 bases from V and 4 bases from J, with 12 bases in between. The CDR3 consists of 15 residues. Per the germline V gene, CDR1 is SGDLS and CDR2 is YYNGEE.

The genes are TRBV5-1 and TRBJ2-1; D might be TRBD1 (6 bases). Germline loops: CDR1 SGHRS, CDR2 YFSETQ. CDR3 length: 15 amino acids. V lost 4 bases and J lost 0, with 11 bases in between. In DNA, the CDR3 is TGCGCCAGCAGCCCTGGACAGAGCTCCTACAATGAGCAGTTCTTC. Amino acid sequence: CASSPGQSSYNEQFF.

The chain uses TRBV7-8 and TRBJ1-5, with D possibly matching TRBD1 (5 bases). This CDR3 has 14 amino acids. From germline, CDR1 is SGHVS and CDR2 FQNEAQ. V lost 2 bases, J lost 4 bases, and 9 bases lay in between. Here the CDR3 reads CASSLSGGNQPQHF. CDR3 DNA sequence: TGTGCCAGCAGCTTAAGCGGGGGGAATCAGCCCCAGCATTTT.

This chain uses TRBV2 with TRBJ2-1, with 16 nucleotides matching TRBD2. Trimming cost V 4 bases and J 3 bases; bases outside gene matches: 6. This CDR3 is 18 amino acids long. Germline V lookup: CDR1 SNHLY, CDR2 FYNNEI. CDR3 DNA: TGTGCCAGCAGTGCCACGGGACTAGCGGGGGGGCGCTACAATGAGCAGTTCTTC. Translation gives CASSATGLAGGRYNEQFF.

The CDR3 DNA reads TGTGCCAGCAGTTACATCTCGTCGGGAACGTACGAGCAGTACTTC. Its protein product is CASSYISSGTYEQYF. The chain couples TRBV6-6 to TRBJ2-7; TRBD2 might be the D (5 bases). Germline CDR1 reads MNHNY; CDR2 reads SVGAGI (reference sequence). The CDR3 runs 15 residues. Trimming took 2 bases from V and 4 from J, leaving 15 bases between them.

The CDR3 sequence is CSVDTGRGGNEQFF. CDR3 bases: TGCAGCGTTGATACAGGGAGAGGAGGCAATGAGCAGTTCTTC. The V call is TRBV29-1, the J call TRBJ2-1; weak D call: TRBD1 (6 bases). The CDR3 is made up of 14 amino acids. Germline V CDR1 and CDR2: SQVTM, ANQGSEA. V was shortened by 3 bases and J by 6 bases, with 15 bases between the two germline ends.

The rearrangement joins TRBV2 to TRBJ1-5; perhaps TRBD1 as D (6 bases). This CDR3 contains 16 residues. The V end was cut by 0 bases, the J end by 3 bases, with 12 bases between. Germline-derived CDR1 and CDR2 are SNHLY and FYNNEI. CDR3 nucleotides: TGTGCCAGCAGTGAAGCGCGCAGGGGCTACAATCAGCCCCAGCATTTT. Translation gives CASSEARRGYNQPQHF. Full variable domain (rest looked up from reference TRBV2 and TRBJ1-5): EPEVTQTPSHQVTQMGQEVILRCVPISNHLYFYWYRQILGQKVEFLVSFYNNEISEKSEIFDDQFSVERPDGSNFTLKIRSTKLEDSAMYFCASSEARRGYNQPQHFGDGTRLSIL.

The rearrangement joins TRBV29-1 to TRBJ1-2; unclear D gene. Germline CDR1 and CDR2: SQVTM and ANQGSEA. Trimming took 2 bases from V and 5 from J, leaving 6 bases between them. The CDR3 spans 11 residues. CDR3 nucleotides: TGCAGCGTTGAATCGGGATATGGCTACACCTTC. Amino acids: CSVESGYGYTF.

The chain uses TRBV5-6 and TRBJ1-2, with 7 bases aligning to TRBD1. Germline trimming cut 4 bases from V and 0 bases from J; bases unmatched to any gene: 6. Looked up from germline, CDR1 is SGHDT and CDR2 is YYEEEE. This CDR3 comprises 15 residues. The CDR3 reads CASSRKTGPNYGYTF. CDR3 DNA: TGTGCCAGCAGCCGAAAGACAGGGCCTAACTATGGCTACACCTTC.

This chain links TRBV5-1 with TRBJ2-3; TRBD2 is a possible D gene (7 bases). V lost 2 bases and J lost 1, with 11 bases in between. The germline CDR1 and CDR2 sequences are SGHRS and YFSETQ. This CDR3 has 15 amino acids. In DNA form, the CDR3 reads TGCGCCAGCAGCTTAGTCGGGGGGCGCACAGATACGCAGTATTTT. Its protein product is CASSLVGGRTDTQYF. Based on the CDR3 plus reference TRBV5-1 and TRBJ2-3, the full variable domain is KAGVTQTPRYLIKTRGQQVTLSCSPISGHRSVSWYQQTPGQGLQFLFEYFSETQRNKGNFPGRFSGRQFSNSRSEMNVSTLELGDSALYLCASSLVGGRTDTQYFGPGTRLTVL.

CDR3 residues: CASSLYKVFRREKSEQYF. The DNA for the CDR3 is TGTGCCAGCAGCCTGTATAAGGTGTTTCGGCGGGAGAAGTCCGAGCAGTACTTC. The rearrangement joins TRBV3-1 (or the pseudogene TRBV3-2) to TRBJ2-7, with 7 nucleotides matching TRBD2. This CDR3 contains 18 residues. Trimming removed 4 bases from V and 6 bases from J; junction bases left unmatched: 21. Germline loops: CDR1 LGHDT, CDR2 YNNKEL (reference sequence).

The chain joins TRBV6-4 to TRBJ2-1; D gene unclear. Trimming shortened V by 5 bases and J by 2 bases, and 10 bases separated the two germline ends. The CDR3 consists of 14 residues. Germline V lookup: CDR1 MRHNA, CDR2 SNTAGT. As DNA, the CDR3 is TGTGCCAGCAGTATGAACAGCGCCTACAATGAGCAGTTCTTC. This codes for CASSMNSAYNEQFF.

V gene TRBV5-1 combines with J gene TRBJ1-5; D call uncertain. The V and J ends lost 2 bases and 6 bases respectively, with 15 bases between them. This CDR3 region has 15 residues. Germline CDR1 and CDR2: SGHRS and YFSETQ. For the CDR3, the DNA is TGCGCCAGCAGCTTAATGTCAGGCGCTATTCAGCCCCAGCATTTT. This gives the protein CASSLMSGAIQPQHF. Full variable domain (missing parts from reference TRBV5-1 and TRBJ1-5): KAGVTQTPRYLIKTRGQQVTLSCSPISGHRSVSWYQQTPGQGLQFLFEYFSETQRNKGNFPGRFSGRQFSNSRSEMNVSTLELGDSALYLCASSLMSGAIQPQHFGDGTRLSIL.

This chain uses TRBV11-2 with TRBJ2-7, with TRBD1 identical over 8 bases. CDR1 is SGHAT and CDR2 is FQNNGV in the germline V gene. The V segment lost 3 bases and the J segment 3 bases; nucleotides outside the gene matches: 4. The CDR3 covers 14 residues. CDR3 nucleotide sequence: TGTGCCAGCAGCTTCGGGACAGGCATCTACGAGCAGTACTTC. Its protein is CASSFGTGIYEQYF. Combining the CDR3 with reference TRBV11-2 and TRBJ2-7 gives the whole variable domain EAGVAQSPRYKIIEKRQSVAFWCNPISGHATLYWYQQILGQGPKLLIQFQNNGVVDDSQLPKDRFSAERLKGVDSTLKIQPAKLEDSAVYLCASSFGTGIYEQYFGPGTRLTVT.

V usage is TRBV12-3 or TRBV12-4 and J usage is TRBJ1-6; D is unresolved. The CDR3 covers 13 residues. V was cut by 6 bases and J by 4 bases, with 7 bases left in between. CDR3 sequence: CASRVGYNSPLHF. Here the CDR3 DNA reads TGTGCCAGCAGGGTCGGATATAATTCACCCCTCCACTTT.

The chain carries TRBV6-5 and TRBJ1-5, with D hard to call. Germline V lookup: CDR1 MNHEY, CDR2 SVGAGI. The V end was cut by 5 bases, the J end by 2 bases, with 4 bases between. This CDR3 contains 12 residues. The CDR3 loop is CASSNGNQPQHF. As DNA, the CDR3 is TGTGCCAGCAGTAACGGCAATCAGCCCCAGCATTTT.

The chain joins TRBV23-1 to TRBJ2-5, with TRBD1 identical over 8 bases. TRBV23-1 is given ORF status, its function remaining uncertain. The V segment lost 4 bases and the J segment 5 bases; nucleotides outside the gene matches: 9. The CDR3 is 15 residues long. CDR3 sequence (DNA): TGCGCCAGCAGTCTGGCCAGGGGGCCGAAGGAGACCCAGTACTTC. This codes for CASSLARGPKETQYF.

This chain connects TRBV24-1 to TRBJ1-2; 8 nucleotides align to TRBD1. The CDR3 contains 16 residues. CDR1 is KGHDR and CDR2 is SFDVKD in the germline V gene. Trimming removed 4 bases from V and 2 bases from J; junction bases left unmatched: 8. CDR3 sequence reads: CATSEPRTGMNYGYTF. CDR3 bases: TGTGCCACCAGTGAACCCCGGACAGGGATGAACTATGGCTACACCTTC.

The CDR3 protein is CASSYGAAGGRETQYF. The DNA for the CDR3 is TGTGCCAGCAGTTACGGGGCGGCAGGGGGCAGGGAGACCCAGTACTTC. The V call is TRBV6-6, the J call TRBJ2-5; 8 nucleotides agree with TRBD1. The CDR3 is 16 amino acids. Per the germline V gene, CDR1 is MNHNY and CDR2 is SVGAGI (reference sequence). Trimming removed 2 bases from V and 5 bases from J; junction bases left unmatched: 10.

The sample holds one count of this clone. The rearrangement links TRBV19 to TRBJ2-1, with TRBD2 matching 9 bases. This CDR3 has 15 residues. CDR1 LNHDA and CDR2 SQIVND come from the germline V gene (reference sequence). J gave up 2 bases and V 4 bases, and 3 bases lay outside the gene matches. The CDR3 sequence is CASSTREGPYNEQFF. The CDR3 nucleotides are TGTGCCAGTAGTACGCGGGAGGGCCCCTACAATGAGCAGTTCTTC. The full variable domain, in which reference TRBV19 and TRBJ2-1 provide the parts outside the CDR3, is DGGITQSPKYLFRKEGQNVTLSCEQNLNHDAMYWYRQDPGQGLRLIYYSQIVNDFQKGDIAEGYSVSREKKESFPLTVTSAQKNPTAFYLCASSTREGPYNEQFFGPGTRLTVL.

The V call is TRBV28, the J call TRBJ1-5; D is unresolved. CDR1 and CDR2 from the germline V gene are MDHEN and SYDVKM. Trimming removed 2 bases at V and 2 bases at J, with 10 bases between. This CDR3 contains 15 residues. CDR3 loop: CASSLGQEGNQPQHF. CDR3 DNA sequence: TGTGCCAGCAGTTTAGGTCAGGAGGGCAATCAGCCCCAGCATTTT.

The J gene is TRBJ2-2, the V gene TRBV3-1 (or the pseudogene TRBV3-2), with D perhaps TRBD1 (5 bases). Trimming took 0 bases from V and 9 from J, leaving 11 bases between them. The germline V gene encodes CDR1 LGHDT and CDR2 YNNKEL (reference sequence). The CDR3 spans 14 residues. Here the CDR3 DNA reads TGTGCCAGCAGCCAAGATAAGGGGTTCAGGGAGCTGTTTTTT. Amino acids: CASSQDKGFRELFF.

The rearrangement links TRBV5-1 to TRBJ1-1, with a possible D match to TRBD1 (6 bases). Trimming took 7 bases from V and 5 from J, leaving 15 bases between them. The germline gives CDR1 SGHRS, CDR2 YFSETQ. This CDR3 contains 13 residues. The CDR3 reads CASGRGAGTEAFF. In DNA form, the CDR3 reads TGCGCCAGCGGGCGGGGGGCCGGGACTGAAGCTTTCTTT.